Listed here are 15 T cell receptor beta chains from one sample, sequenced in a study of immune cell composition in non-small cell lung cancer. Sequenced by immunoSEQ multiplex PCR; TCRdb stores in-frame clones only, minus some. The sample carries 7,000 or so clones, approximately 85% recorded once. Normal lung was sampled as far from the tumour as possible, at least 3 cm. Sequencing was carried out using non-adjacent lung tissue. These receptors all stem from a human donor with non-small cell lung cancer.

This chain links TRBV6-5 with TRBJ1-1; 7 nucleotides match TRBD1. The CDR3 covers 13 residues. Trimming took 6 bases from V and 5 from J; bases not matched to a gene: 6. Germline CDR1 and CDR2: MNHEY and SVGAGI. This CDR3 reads CASRLQGLTEAFF. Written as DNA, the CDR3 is TGTGCCAGCAGGTTACAGGGGTTGACTGAAGCTTTCTTT.

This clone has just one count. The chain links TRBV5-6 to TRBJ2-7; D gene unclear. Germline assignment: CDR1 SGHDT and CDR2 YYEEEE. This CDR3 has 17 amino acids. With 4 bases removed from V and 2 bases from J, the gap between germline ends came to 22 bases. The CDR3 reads CASSPLQGGEYPYEQYF. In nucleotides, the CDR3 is TGTGCCAGCAGCCCGCTACAAGGCGGAGAGTACCCCTACGAGCAGTACTTC.

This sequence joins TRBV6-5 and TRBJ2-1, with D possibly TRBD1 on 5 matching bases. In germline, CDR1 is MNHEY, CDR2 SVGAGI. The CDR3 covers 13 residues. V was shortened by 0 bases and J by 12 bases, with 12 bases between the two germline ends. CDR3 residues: CASSYSKGYRQFF. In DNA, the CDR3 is TGTGCCAGCAGTTACTCGAAGGGGTATCGGCAGTTCTTC.

CDR3 region: CASSYGQGGSPLHF. In DNA, the CDR3 is TGTGCCAGCAGTTACGGTCAGGGGGGTTCACCCCTCCACTTT. The chain joins TRBV6-5 to TRBJ1-6, with 7 bases that match TRBD1. The length of the CDR3 is 14 residues. Germline V gene sequence: CDR1 MNHEY, CDR2 SVGAGI. J gave up 9 bases and V 2 bases, and 4 bases lay outside the gene matches.

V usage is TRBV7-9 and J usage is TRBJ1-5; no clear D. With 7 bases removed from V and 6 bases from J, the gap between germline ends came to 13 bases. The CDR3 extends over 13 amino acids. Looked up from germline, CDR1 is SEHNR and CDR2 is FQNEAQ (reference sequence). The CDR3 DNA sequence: TGTGCCAGCACCGCAGGATCTGGTCAGCCCCAGCATTTT. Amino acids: CASTAGSGQPQHF.

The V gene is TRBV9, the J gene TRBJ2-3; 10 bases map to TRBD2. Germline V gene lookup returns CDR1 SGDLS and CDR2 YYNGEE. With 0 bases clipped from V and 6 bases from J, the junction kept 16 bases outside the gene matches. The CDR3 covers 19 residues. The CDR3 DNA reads TGTGCCAGCAGCGTAGCTCCGTTGTCGACTAGCGGGCTCTCGGATACGCAGTATTTT. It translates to CASSVAPLSTSGLSDTQYF.

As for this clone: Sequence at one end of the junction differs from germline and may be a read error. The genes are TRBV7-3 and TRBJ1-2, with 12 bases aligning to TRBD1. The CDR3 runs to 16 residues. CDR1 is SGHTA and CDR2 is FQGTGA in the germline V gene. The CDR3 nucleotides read TGCGCCAGCAGCCCGGGGACAGGGGGCCTCCCCTATGGCTACACCTTC. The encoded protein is CASSPGTGGLPYGYTF.

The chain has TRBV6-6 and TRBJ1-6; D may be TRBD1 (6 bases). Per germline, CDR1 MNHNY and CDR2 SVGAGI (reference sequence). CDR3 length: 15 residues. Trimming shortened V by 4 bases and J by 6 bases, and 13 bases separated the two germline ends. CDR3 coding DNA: TGTGCCAGCAGTTCCCACCGGGACACTAATTCACCCCTCCACTTT. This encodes CASSSHRDTNSPLHF.

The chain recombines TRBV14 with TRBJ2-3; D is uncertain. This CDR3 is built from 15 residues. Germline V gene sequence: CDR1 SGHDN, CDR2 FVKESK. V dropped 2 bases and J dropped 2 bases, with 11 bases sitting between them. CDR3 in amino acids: CASSQLTVFTDTQYF. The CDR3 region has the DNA TGTGCCAGCAGCCAACTTACCGTATTCACAGATACGCAGTATTTT. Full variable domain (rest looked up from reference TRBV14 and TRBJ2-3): EAGVTQFPSHSVIEKGQTVTLRCDPISGHDNLYWYRRVMGKEIKFLLHFVKESKQDESGMPNNRFLAERTGGTYSTLKVQPAELEDSGVYFCASSQLTVFTDTQYFGPGTRLTVL.

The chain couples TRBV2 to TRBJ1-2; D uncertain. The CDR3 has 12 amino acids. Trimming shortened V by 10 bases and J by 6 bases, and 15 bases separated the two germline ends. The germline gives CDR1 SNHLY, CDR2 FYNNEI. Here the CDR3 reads CATTYNLNGYTF. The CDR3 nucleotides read TGTGCCACAACATATAATTTGAATGGCTACACCTTC.

CDR3: CASSYSPENTGELFF. In DNA, the CDR3 is TGTGCCAGCAGTTACTCCCCAGAGAACACCGGGGAGCTGTTTTTT. V usage is TRBV6-5 and J usage is TRBJ2-2; the D is unclear. CDR3 size: 15 residues. Germline CDR1 is MNHEY and CDR2 is SVGAGI. V was pared by 0 bases and J by 1 base, with 6 bases between.

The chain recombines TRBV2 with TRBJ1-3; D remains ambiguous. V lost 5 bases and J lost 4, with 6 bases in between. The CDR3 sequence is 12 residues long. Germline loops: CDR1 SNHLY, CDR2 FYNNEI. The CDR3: CASSRPGNTIYF. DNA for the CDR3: TGTGCCAGCAGTCGTCCCGGAAACACCATATATTTT.

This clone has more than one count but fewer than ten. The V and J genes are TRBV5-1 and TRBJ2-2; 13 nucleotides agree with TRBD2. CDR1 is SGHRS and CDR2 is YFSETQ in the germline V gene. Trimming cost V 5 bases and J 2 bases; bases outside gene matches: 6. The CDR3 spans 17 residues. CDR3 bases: TGCGCCAGCAGGATGACTAGCGGGGGGCTTAACACCGGGGAGCTGTTTTTT. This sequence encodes CASRMTSGGLNTGELFF.

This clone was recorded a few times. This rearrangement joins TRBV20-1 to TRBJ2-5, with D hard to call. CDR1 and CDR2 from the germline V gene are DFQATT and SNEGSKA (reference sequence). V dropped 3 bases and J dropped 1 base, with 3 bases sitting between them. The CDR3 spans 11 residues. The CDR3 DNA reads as TGCAGTGCTAGCGTCCAAGAGACCCAGTACTTC. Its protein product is CSASVQETQYF.

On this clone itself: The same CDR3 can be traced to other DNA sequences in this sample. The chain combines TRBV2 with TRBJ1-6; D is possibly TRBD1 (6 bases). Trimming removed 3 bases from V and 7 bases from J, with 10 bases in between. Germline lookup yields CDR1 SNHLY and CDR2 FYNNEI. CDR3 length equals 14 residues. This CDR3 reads CASSETGPNSPLHF. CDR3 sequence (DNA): TGTGCCAGCAGTGAGACAGGCCCCAATTCACCCCTCCACTTT.